These T cell receptor beta chains were read from a single sample in a study of shared clonotypes between healthy human individuals. Clones were sequenced by immunoSEQ multiplex PCR, and TCRdb holds only the in-frame ones, with some missing. This sample has hundreds of thousands of clones, with 55% to 85% found just once. Sequencing was done on a sample of memory CD4+ T cells sorted from blood. Every receptor here comes from a woman aged 25 to 39 in good health. Both conserved end residues are part of each CDR3. The D gene is left open where the match is weak. The listing skips clone size in some rows; elsewhere it reads once, few, many or a size class.

v_call: TRBV15; cdr3_length: 17; clone_size: .; d_call: TRBD2; j_call: TRBJ2-7; cdr3_nt: TGTGCCACCAGCAGAGATCCCTCCAGCGGGAGGGTAGGCGAGCAGTACTTC; cdr3_aa: CATSRDPSSGRVGEQYF
v_call: TRBV9; cdr3_length: 13; clone_size: .; d_call: .; j_call: TRBJ1-1; cdr3_nt: TGTGCCAGCAGCGTAGCTACGAACACTGAAGCTTTCTTT; cdr3_aa: CASSVATNTEAFF
v_call: TRBV5-4; cdr3_length: 14; clone_size: .; d_call: .; j_call: TRBJ2-5; cdr3_nt: TGTGCCAGCAGCTTTCAGGGCAGGGAAGAGACCCAGTACTTC; cdr3_aa: CASSFQGREETQYF
v_call: TRBV29-1; cdr3_length: 18; clone_size: .; d_call: TRBD1; j_call: TRBJ2-7; cdr3_nt: TGCAGCGTTGCTACCTACCTGGGGTGGGGGACAGGCAACTACGAGCAGTACTTC; cdr3_aa: CSVATYLGWGTGNYEQYF
v_call: TRBV7-8; cdr3_length: 14; clone_size: few; d_call: .; j_call: TRBJ1-2; cdr3_nt: TGTGCCAGCAGCTTAGGGGACGGTAACTATGGCTACACCTTC; cdr3_aa: CASSLGDGNYGYTF
v_call: TRBV6-1; cdr3_length: 15; clone_size: .; d_call: .; j_call: TRBJ1-5; cdr3_nt: TGTGCCAGCAGTGAATCGGGGACCCAACGTCTGCCCCAGCATTTT; cdr3_aa: CASSESGTQRLPQHF
v_call: TRBV27; cdr3_length: 13; clone_size: few; d_call: TRBD1; j_call: TRBJ2-5; cdr3_nt: TGTGCCAGCAGATTAACAGGGGGGGAGACCCAGTACTTC; cdr3_aa: CASRLTGGETQYF
v_call: TRBV16; cdr3_length: 18; clone_size: .; d_call: TRBD1; j_call: TRBJ1-5; cdr3_nt: TGTGCCAGCAGCCAATCCGGGACAGCCCTTGATAGCAATCAGCCCCAGCATTTT; cdr3_aa: CASSQSGTALDSNQPQHF
v_call: TRBV5-8; cdr3_length: 13; clone_size: few; d_call: .; j_call: TRBJ2-7; cdr3_nt: TGTGCCAGCAGCTGGGGGCTGCGTGGCGAGCAGTACTTC; cdr3_aa: CASSWGLRGEQYF
v_call: TRBV6-5; cdr3_length: 12; clone_size: few; d_call: .; j_call: TRBJ2-1; cdr3_nt: TGTGCCAGCGGATTTGACAGGATAGTTAAGTTCTTC; cdr3_aa: CASGFDRIVKFF
v_call: TRBV14; cdr3_length: 16; clone_size: .; d_call: .; j_call: TRBJ2-7; cdr3_nt: TGTGCCAGCTCTTACCTCACCTATTGGGGGGGCGACGAGCAGTACTTC; cdr3_aa: CASSYLTYWGGDEQYF
v_call: TRBV30; cdr3_length: 14; clone_size: few; d_call: .; j_call: TRBJ1-6; cdr3_nt: TGTGCCTGGAGAAGTGGCTCCTATAATTCACCCCTCCACTTT; cdr3_aa: CAWRSGSYNSPLHF
v_call: TRBV7-3; cdr3_length: 14; clone_size: .; d_call: .; j_call: TRBJ2-5; cdr3_nt: TGTGCCAGCAGCACCAGGGGTCACCAAGAGACCCAGTACTTC; cdr3_aa: CASSTRGHQETQYF
v_call: TRBV10-2; cdr3_length: 15; clone_size: .; d_call: TRBD1; j_call: TRBJ2-7; cdr3_nt: TGCGCCAGCACTAAGACCGGGACAGGGAGCGACGAGCAGTACTTC; cdr3_aa: CASTKTGTGSDEQYF
v_call: TRBV5-1; cdr3_length: 16; clone_size: few; d_call: .; j_call: TRBJ2-5; cdr3_nt: TGCGCCAGCAGCTTGGCTCGGCAGGGTCTACAAGAGACCCAGTACTTC; cdr3_aa: CASSLARQGLQETQYF
v_call: TRBV4-1; cdr3_length: 20; clone_size: .; d_call: .; j_call: TRBJ1-5; cdr3_nt: TGCGCCAGCAGCCAAGATCCCGGGACCGCTCTCTACTATAGCAATCAGCCCCAGCATTTT; cdr3_aa: CASSQDPGTALYYSNQPQHF